This T cell receptor beta chain was recovered during a study of blood T cell repertoires in COVID-19. Whole-study context: Sites in the United States, Italy and Spain provided acute and convalescent COVID-19 samples. T cells, B-cell-depleted T cells, or PBMCs supplied cDNA or gDNA.

J was trimmed by 6 bases and V by 4 bases; bases with no gene match: 9. The V gene's germline CDR1 is SGDLS and CDR2 YYNGEE. The CDR3 is 14 amino acids. Original analysis: The authors estimated nucleated cell counts from reference gene primer amplification. Measured with immunoSEQ multiplex PCR; TCRdb has only the in-frame clones, and not every one. V, J and clone size reflect that table, while D and trimming were determined from the DNA. The profile shows around 140,000 clones, about 92% of them singletons. J is TRBJ1-1 and V is TRBV9, with 7 bases lining up with TRBD1. Sample: peripheral blood. The TCR originated in a human donor in a cohort sampled during active COVID-19. CDR3 DNA sequence: TGTGCCAGCAGCCCACAACAGGGGCGTGCTGAAGCTTTCTTT. Translating gives CASSPQQGRAEAFF.